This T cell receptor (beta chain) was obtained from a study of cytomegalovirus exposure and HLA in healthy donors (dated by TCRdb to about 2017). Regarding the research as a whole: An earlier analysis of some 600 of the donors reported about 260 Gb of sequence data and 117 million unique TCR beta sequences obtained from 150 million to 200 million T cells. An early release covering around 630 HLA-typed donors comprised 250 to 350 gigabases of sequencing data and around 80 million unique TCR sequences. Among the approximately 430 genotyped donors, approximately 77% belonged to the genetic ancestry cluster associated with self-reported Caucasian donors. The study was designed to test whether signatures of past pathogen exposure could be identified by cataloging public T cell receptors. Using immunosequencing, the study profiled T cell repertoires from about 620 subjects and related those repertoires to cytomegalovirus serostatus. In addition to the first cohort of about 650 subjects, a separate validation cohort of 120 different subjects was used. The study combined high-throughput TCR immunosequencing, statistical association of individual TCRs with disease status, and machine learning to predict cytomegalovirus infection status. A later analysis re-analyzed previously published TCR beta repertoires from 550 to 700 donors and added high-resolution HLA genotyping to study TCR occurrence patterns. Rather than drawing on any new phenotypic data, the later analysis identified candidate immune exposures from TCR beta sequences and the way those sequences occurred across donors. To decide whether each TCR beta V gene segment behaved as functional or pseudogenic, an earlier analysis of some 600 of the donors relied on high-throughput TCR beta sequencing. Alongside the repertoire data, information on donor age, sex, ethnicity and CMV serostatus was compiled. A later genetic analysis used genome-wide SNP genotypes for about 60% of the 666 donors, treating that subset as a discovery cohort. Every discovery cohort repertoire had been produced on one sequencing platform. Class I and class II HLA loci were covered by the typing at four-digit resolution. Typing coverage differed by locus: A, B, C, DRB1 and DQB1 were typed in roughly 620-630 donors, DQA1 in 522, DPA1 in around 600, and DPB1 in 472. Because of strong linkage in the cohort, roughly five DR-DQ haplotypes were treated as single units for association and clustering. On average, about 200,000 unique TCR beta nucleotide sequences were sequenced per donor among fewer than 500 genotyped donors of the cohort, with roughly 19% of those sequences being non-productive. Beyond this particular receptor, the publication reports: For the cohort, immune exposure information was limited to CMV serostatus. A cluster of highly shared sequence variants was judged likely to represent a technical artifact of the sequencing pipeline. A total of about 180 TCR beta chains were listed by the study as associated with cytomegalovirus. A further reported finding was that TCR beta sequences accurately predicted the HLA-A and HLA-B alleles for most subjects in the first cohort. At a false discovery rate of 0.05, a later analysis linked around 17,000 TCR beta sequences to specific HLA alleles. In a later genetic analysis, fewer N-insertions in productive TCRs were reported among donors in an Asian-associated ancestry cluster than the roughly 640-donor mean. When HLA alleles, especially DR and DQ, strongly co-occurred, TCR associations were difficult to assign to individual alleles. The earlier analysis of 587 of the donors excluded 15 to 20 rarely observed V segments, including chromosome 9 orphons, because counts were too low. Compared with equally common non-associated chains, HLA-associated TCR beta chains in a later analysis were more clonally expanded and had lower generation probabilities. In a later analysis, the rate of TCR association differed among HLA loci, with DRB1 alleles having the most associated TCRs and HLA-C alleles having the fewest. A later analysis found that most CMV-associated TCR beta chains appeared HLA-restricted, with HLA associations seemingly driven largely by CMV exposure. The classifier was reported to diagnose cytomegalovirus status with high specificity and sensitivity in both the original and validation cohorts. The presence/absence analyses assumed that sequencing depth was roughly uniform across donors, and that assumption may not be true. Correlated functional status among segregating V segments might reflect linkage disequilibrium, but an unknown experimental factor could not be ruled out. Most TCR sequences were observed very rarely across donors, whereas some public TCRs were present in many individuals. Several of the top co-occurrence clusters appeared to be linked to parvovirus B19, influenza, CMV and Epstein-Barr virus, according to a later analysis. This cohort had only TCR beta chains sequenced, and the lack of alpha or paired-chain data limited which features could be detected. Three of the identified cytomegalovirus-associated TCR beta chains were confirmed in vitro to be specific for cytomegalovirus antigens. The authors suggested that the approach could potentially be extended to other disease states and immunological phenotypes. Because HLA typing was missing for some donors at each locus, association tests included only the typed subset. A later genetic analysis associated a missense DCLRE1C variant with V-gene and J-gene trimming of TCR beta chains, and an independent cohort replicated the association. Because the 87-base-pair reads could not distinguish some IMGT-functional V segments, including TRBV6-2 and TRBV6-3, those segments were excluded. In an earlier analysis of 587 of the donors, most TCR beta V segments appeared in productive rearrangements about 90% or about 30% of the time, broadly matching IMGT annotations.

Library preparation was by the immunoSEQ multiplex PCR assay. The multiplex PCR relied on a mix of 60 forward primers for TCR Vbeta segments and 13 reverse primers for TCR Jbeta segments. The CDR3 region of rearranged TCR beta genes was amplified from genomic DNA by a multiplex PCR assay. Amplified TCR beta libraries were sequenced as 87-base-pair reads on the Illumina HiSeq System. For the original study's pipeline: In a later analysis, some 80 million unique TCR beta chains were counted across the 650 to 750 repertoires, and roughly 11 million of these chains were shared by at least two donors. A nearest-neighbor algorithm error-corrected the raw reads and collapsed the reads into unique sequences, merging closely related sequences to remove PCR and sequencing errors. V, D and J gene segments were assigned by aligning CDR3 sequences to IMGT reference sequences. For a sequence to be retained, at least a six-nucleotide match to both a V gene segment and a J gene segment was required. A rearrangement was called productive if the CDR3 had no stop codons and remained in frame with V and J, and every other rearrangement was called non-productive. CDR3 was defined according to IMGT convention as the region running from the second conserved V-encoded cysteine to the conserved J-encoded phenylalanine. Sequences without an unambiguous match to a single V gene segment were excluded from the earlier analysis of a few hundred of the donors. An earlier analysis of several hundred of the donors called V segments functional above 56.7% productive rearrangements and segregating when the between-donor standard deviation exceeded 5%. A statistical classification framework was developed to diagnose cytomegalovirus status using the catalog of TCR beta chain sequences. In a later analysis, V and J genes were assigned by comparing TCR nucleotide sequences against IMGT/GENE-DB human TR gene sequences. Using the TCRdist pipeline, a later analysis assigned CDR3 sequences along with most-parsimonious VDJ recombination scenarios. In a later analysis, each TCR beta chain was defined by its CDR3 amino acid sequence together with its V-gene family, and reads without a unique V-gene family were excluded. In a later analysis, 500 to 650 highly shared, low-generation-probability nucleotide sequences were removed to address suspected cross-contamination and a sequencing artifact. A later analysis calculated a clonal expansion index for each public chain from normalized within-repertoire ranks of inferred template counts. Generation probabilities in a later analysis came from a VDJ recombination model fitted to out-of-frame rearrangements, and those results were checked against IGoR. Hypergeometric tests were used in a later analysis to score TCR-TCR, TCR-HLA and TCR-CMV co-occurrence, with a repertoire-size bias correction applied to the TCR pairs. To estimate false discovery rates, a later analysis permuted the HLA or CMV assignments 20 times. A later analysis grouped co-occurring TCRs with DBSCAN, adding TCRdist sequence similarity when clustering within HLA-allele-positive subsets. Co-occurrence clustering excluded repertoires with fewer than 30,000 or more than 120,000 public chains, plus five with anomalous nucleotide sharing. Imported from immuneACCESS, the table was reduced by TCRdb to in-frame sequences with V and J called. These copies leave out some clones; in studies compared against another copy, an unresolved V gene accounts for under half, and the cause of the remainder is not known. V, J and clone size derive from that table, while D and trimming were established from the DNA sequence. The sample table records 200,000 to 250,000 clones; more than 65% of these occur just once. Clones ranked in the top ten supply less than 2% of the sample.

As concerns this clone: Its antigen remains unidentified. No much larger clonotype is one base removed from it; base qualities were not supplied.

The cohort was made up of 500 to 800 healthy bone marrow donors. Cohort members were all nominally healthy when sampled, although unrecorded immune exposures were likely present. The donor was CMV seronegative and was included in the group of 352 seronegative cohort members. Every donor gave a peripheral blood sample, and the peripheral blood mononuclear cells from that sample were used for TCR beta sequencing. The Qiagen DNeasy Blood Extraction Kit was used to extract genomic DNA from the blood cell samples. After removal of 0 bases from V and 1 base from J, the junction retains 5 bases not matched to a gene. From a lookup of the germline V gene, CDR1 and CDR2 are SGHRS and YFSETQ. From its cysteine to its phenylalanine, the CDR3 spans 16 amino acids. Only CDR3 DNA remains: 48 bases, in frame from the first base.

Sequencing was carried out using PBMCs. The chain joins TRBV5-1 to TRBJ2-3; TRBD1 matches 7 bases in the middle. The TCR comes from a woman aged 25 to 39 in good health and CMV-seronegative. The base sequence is TGCGCCAGCAGCTTGGAAGACAGGGTGGGCACAGATACGCAGTATTTT. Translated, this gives CASSLEDRVGTDTQYF.